The entry that follows covers one T cell receptor (beta chain) sequence. The sample is drawn from a study of blood T cell repertoires in COVID-19. Study background: Researchers got acute and convalescent COVID-19 samples from the United States, Italy and Spain. Sample material is recorded as cDNA or gDNA derived from T cells, B-cell-depleted T cells, or PBMCs.

Authors' processing steps: Estimation of nucleated cell counts relied on the amplification of reference gene primers. TCRdb keeps only in-frame clones here, not all; method: immunoSEQ multiplex PCR. That table gives V, J and clone size, and the DNA gave D and trimming. The table has some 73,000 clones, over 75% seen once. Germline V gene sequence: CDR1 MNHNS, CDR2 SASEGT. The CDR3 sequence is 17 residues long. Trimming left V 3 bases short and J 1 base short, with 15 bases between. This chain connects TRBV6-1 to TRBJ2-2; weak D call: TRBD1 (7 bases). This TCR derives from a man aged 45-65 years with COVID-19, enrolled during active disease. The sample taken for sequencing was peripheral blood. The CDR3 is CASSEAAGQWNTGELFF. The CDR3 DNA follows: TGTGCCAGCAGTGAGGCGGCGGGACAGTGGAACACCGGGGAGCTGTTTTTT.